This TCR beta chain was sequenced in a study of blood T cell repertoires in COVID-19. Study information: Nucleic acid was either cDNA or gDNA, and it came from T cells, B-cell-depleted T cells, or PBMCs.

Method: immunoSEQ multiplex PCR; TCRdb's copy keeps in-frame clones and lacks some. The sample has under 300,000 clones, around 90% seen once. Recruits, aged about 18 to 90 years, lived in 20 to 30 US areas. The CDR3 spans 13 residues. V lost 4 bases and J 5 bases, leaving 9 bases between the germline ends. Germline V gene lookup returns CDR1 MDHEN and CDR2 SYDVKM. Sequencing was performed on PBMCs or T cells enriched from blood (not recorded which). The chain has TRBV28 and TRBJ2-1; maybe TRBD1 (5 bases). This TCR was recovered from a woman in her thirties or forties who had been exposed to COVID-19. The CDR3 protein is CASSSQGNNEQFF. DNA of the CDR3: TGTGCCAGCAGTTCCCAGGGTAACAATGAGCAGTTCTTC. Using reference TRBV28 and TRBJ2-1 for the parts outside the CDR3, the full variable domain is DVKVTQSSRYLVKRTGEKVFLECVQDMDHENMFWYRQDPGLGLRLIYFSYDVKMKEKGDIPEGYSVSREKKERFSLILESASTNQTSMYLCASSSQGNNEQFFGPGTRLTVL.